The 13 T cell receptor beta chains below were found in one sample sequenced in a study of blood T cell repertoires in COVID-19. Assay: immunoSEQ multiplex PCR; the TCRdb copy retains only in-frame clones and omits some. Altogether approximately 150,000 clones are present, 79% being singletons, with the ten largest covering around 8.1%. Sequenced sample: peripheral blood. These receptors all come from a woman aged 55-70 years with COVID-19, enrolled during active disease.

V gene TRBV4-2 combines with J gene TRBJ1-2, with D possibly TRBD1 on 6 matching bases. Trimming removed 0 bases at V and 0 bases at J, with 8 bases between. Germline loops: CDR1 LGHNA, CDR2 YNFKEQ. The CDR3 sequence is 15 residues long. The chain's CDR3 is CASSQDRGPNYGYTF. In DNA, the CDR3 is TGTGCCAGCAGCCAAGACAGGGGACCTAACTATGGCTACACCTTC.

The chain carries TRBV4-2 and TRBJ1-2; the match to TRBD1 covers 7 bases. Germline V gives CDR1 LGHNA, CDR2 YNFKEQ. V trimming: 1 base; J trimming: 4 bases; junction bases outside the gene matches: 0. CDR3 length equals 13 residues. The CDR3 DNA reads as TGTGCCAGCAGCCAAGGGACAGGCTATGGCTACACCTTC. Protein: CASSQGTGYGYTF.

Here the CDR3 reads CASSLVFDEQFF. The CDR3 nucleotides are TGTGCCAGCAGCTTAGTTTTCGATGAGCAGTTCTTC. This chain links TRBV7-9 with TRBJ2-1; D is ambiguous. Trimming removed 1 base at V and 8 bases at J, with 6 bases between. The CDR3 is made up of 12 amino acids. The germline V gene has CDR1 SEHNR and CDR2 FQNEAQ (reference sequence).

V is TRBV18 and J is TRBJ2-3; possibly TRBD2 for D (5 bases). This CDR3 spans 15 amino acids. Trimming removed 4 bases at V and 12 bases at J, with 23 bases between. In germline, CDR1 is KGHSH, CDR2 LQKENI. CDR3 coding DNA: TGTGCCAGCTCACGACGGGTGAGGACTGCCGATTATCAGTATTTT. Its translation: CASSRRVRTADYQYF.

This chain links TRBV6-4 with TRBJ1-2; no definite D call. Trimming took 6 bases from V and 3 from J, leaving 14 bases between them. This CDR3 has 14 residues. Germline-derived CDR1 and CDR2 are MRHNA and SNTAGT. The CDR3, as DNA: TGTGCCAGCAGCCCAGGAGGGTACGACTATGGCTACACCTTC. Translation gives CASSPGGYDYGYTF.

This clone was observed a single time. The rearrangement links TRBV18 to TRBJ2-2; perhaps TRBD1 as D (5 bases). Deletions cut 2 bases from V and 0 bases from J, with 10 bases between. This CDR3 has 16 residues. Germline CDR1 KGHSH, CDR2 LQKENI. The DNA for the CDR3 is TGTGCCAGCTCACCAACAGGAATTTCGAACACCGGGGAGCTGTTTTTT. Its translation: CASSPTGISNTGELFF.

V gene TRBV28 combines with J gene TRBJ1-1; TRBD1 aligns across 8 bases. Germline loops: CDR1 MDHEN, CDR2 SYDVKM. The ends lost 6 bases at V and 6 bases at J; junction bases unmatched: 6. The CDR3 contains 13 residues. CDR3 bases: TGTGCCAGCAGCGCAGGGGGCCGGGCTGAAGCTTTCTTT. Its translation is CASSAGGRAEAFF.

This clone has just one count. This chain connects TRBV6-1 to TRBJ1-5; D is ambiguous. Trimming removed 3 bases from V and 5 bases from J, with 8 bases in between. The CDR3 spans 13 residues. The V gene's germline CDR1 is MNHNS and CDR2 SASEGT. The CDR3 sequence is CASSDDEDQPQHF. DNA for the CDR3: TGTGCCAGCAGTGACGACGAGGATCAGCCCCAGCATTTT.

The chain recombines TRBV3-1 (or the pseudogene TRBV3-2) with TRBJ2-1; possibly TRBD1 for D (6 bases). This CDR3 has 17 residues. Trimming cost V 0 bases and J 1 base, with 13 bases left between them. Germline V gives CDR1 LGHDT, CDR2 YNNKEL (reference sequence). The CDR3 sequence is CASSQDSGVVSYNEQFF. The CDR3 nucleotides read TGTGCCAGCAGCCAAGATTCAGGGGTTGTTTCCTACAATGAGCAGTTCTTC.

The J gene is TRBJ2-7, the V gene TRBV6-2 or TRBV6-3; D remains unclear. The germline V gene has CDR1 MNHEY and CDR2 SVGEGT. V was pared by 5 bases and J by 3 bases, with 11 bases between. The CDR3 has 13 residues. The CDR3 region is CASSGNDIYEQYF. As DNA, the CDR3 is TGTGCCAGCAGTGGAAATGACATCTACGAGCAGTACTTC.

This clone appeared a few times. The CDR3 bases are TGTGCCAGCAGCATTAGCGGGGGGGCATCAAGCGAGCAGTACGTC. It encodes CASSISGGASSEQYV. The chain uses TRBV11-2 and TRBJ2-7, with 11 bases identical to TRBD2. The germline V gene has CDR1 SGHAT and CDR2 FQNNGV. V shed 5 bases and J 6 bases; nucleotides not matched to a gene: 9. This CDR3 spans 15 amino acids.

The J gene is TRBJ2-1, the V gene TRBV11-2; 11 bases agree with TRBD2. The ends lost 1 base at V and 9 bases at J; junction bases unmatched: 14. The CDR3 sequence is 18 residues long. CDR1 and CDR2 (germline): SGHAT, FQNNGV. This chain's CDR3 is CASSLVPSGRFGSVEQFF. The CDR3 DNA is TGTGCCAGCAGCTTAGTACCTAGCGGGAGGTTTGGAAGTGTTGAGCAGTTCTTC.

The chain has TRBV18 and TRBJ2-2, with 7 bases lining up with TRBD2. Germline trimming cut 2 bases from V and 1 base from J; bases unmatched to any gene: 1. CDR1 is KGHSH and CDR2 is LQKENI in the germline V gene. This CDR3 region has 15 residues. The CDR3 DNA reads as TGTGCCAGCTCACCATCGGGGGGGAACACCGGGGAGCTGTTTTTT. This sequence encodes CASSPSGGNTGELFF.